This T cell receptor (beta chain) was captured by sequencing in a study of blood T cells in healthy people across ages. Together with a sample-barcoded 5' primer, a J-beta primer mix was included in a second PCR lasting about 6 to 12 cycles. The authors tagged each cDNA molecule using a template-switch adaptor with 12 random nucleotides. TCRdb re-derived calls from the 5' RACE reads in MiXCR, one entry per CDR3 protein. The sample consists of roughly 2 million distinct CDR3 sequences, about 49% of them appearing once. General study results and limits: No conclusive comparison of naive versus antigen-experienced cells was possible with unsorted PBMCs. Relative to aged donors, long-lived donors carried more naive CD4+ cells and displayed higher diversity.

This clonotype was seen once. Its matching antigen is unknown. V dropped 3 bases and J dropped 8 bases, with 18 bases sitting between them. Germline loops: CDR1 SGHRS, CDR2 YFSETQ. The CDR3 consists of 15 residues. Source material: blood. This TCR was sampled from a woman aged 40 to 50 in good health. V is TRBV5-1 and J is TRBJ2-1; D might be TRBD1 (7 bases). CDR3 in amino acids: CASSSGLGRGHEQFF. The CDR3 DNA follows: TGCGCCAGCAGCTCGGGACTGGGAAGGGGGCATGAGCAGTTCTTC. Filled out from reference TRBV5-1 and TRBJ2-1, the complete variable domain reads KAGVTQTPRYLIKTRGQQVTLSCSPISGHRSVSWYQQTPGQGLQFLFEYFSETQRNKGNFPGRFSGRQFSNSRSEMNVSTLELGDSALYLCASSSGLGRGHEQFFGPGTRLTVL.